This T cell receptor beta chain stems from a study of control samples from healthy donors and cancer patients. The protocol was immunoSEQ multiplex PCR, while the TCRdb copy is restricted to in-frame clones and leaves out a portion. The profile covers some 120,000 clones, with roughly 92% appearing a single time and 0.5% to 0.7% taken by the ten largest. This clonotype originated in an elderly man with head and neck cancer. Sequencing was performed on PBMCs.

The CDR3, as DNA: TGTGCCTGGAGTGAAGGGACTAGCGGGGGAGGGAACGAGCAGTACTTC. Residues: CAWSEGTSGGGNEQYF. The rearrangement joins TRBV30 to TRBJ2-7; 14 nucleotides match TRBD2. The junction had 7 bases not matched to a gene; V was cut back by 1 base and J by 5 bases. The CDR3 has 16 residues. Per the germline V gene, CDR1 is GTSNPN and CDR2 is SVGIG (reference sequence).